This T cell receptor beta chain was recorded in a study of CD8+ T cells in alopecia areata. For the study at large: Each of the treated patients was given oral tofacitinib, 5 to 10 mg twice daily, for moderate-to-severe alopecia areata. Whole-study findings and limits: Lesional scalp, especially alopecia totalis/universalis, showed higher clonality than normal scalp.

In the case of this clone: Its antigen is still unknown. Different DNA sequences within this sample yield the same CDR3.

Extracted RNA was reverse transcribed, and the resulting cDNA served as sequencing template. Assay: immunoSEQ multiplex PCR; the TCRdb copy retains only in-frame clones and omits some. The sample lists some 190,000 clones; around 51% were seen once. V was cut by 5 bases and J by 1 base, with 3 bases left in between. Germline lookup yields CDR1 SGHRS and CDR2 YFSETQ. The CDR3 extends over 12 amino acids. Treatment meaning: oral pan-JAK inhibitor, 5-10 mg twice daily. The TCR comes from a human donor with alopecia areata. The rearrangement links TRBV5-1 to TRBJ2-2; D not resolved. The source material was CD8+ T cells sorted from blood, sampled at week 52, from a patient treated with tofacitinib. In nucleotides, the CDR3 is TGCGCCAGCAGTTTGAACACCGGGGAGCTGTTTTTT. It specifies CASSLNTGELFF.